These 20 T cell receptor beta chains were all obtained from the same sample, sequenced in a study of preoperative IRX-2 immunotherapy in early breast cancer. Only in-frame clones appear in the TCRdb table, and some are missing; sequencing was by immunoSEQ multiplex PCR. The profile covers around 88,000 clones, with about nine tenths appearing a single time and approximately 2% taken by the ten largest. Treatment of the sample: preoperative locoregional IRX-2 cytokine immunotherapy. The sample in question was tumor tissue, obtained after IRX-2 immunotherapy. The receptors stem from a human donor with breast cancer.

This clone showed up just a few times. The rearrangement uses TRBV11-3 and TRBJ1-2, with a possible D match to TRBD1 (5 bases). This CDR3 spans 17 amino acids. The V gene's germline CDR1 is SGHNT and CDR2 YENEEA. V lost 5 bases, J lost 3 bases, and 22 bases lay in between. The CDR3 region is CASSAPGLHLSDYGYTF. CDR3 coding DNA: TGTGCCAGCAGCGCCCCGGGGCTACACCTCTCCGACTATGGCTACACCTTC.

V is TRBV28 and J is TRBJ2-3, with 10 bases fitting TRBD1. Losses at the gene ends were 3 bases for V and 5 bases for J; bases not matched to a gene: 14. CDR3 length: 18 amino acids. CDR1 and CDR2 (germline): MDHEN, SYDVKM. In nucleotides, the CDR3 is TGTGCCAGCAGTTTTTCCCTATATAAAGGACAGGGGGGAGATACGCAGTATTTT. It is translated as CASSFSLYKGQGGDTQYF.

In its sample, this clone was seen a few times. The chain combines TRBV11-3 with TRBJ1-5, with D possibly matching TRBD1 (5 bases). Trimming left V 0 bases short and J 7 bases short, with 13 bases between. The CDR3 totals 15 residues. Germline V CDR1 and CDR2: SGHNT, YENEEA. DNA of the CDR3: TGTGCCAGCAGCTTAGATTGGAGGGGCGGACAGCCCCAGCATTTT. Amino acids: CASSLDWRGGQPQHF.

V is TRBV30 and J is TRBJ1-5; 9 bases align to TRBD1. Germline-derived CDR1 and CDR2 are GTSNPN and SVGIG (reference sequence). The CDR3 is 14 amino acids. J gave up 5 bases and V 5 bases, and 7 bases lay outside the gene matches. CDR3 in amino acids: CAWSAGQGYQPQHF. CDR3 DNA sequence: TGTGCCTGGTCCGCGGGACAGGGTTATCAGCCCCAGCATTTT.

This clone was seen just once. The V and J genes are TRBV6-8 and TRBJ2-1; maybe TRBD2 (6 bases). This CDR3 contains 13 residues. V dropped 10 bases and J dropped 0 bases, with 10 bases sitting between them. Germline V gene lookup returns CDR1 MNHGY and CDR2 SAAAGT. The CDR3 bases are TGTGCCATCGGGGGAAGCTCCTACAATGAGCAGTTCTTC. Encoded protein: CAIGGSSYNEQFF.

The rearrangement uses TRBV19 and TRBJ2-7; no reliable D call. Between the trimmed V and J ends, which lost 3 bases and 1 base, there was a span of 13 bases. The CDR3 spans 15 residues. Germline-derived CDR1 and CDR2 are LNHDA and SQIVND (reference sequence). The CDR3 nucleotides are TGTGCCAGTAGTATCTCTGCCCAGCTTTCCTACGAGCAGTACTTC. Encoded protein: CASSISAQLSYEQYF. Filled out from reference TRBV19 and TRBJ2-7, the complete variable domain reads DGGITQSPKYLFRKEGQNVTLSCEQNLNHDAMYWYRQDPGQGLRLIYYSQIVNDFQKGDIAEGYSVSREKKESFPLTVTSAQKNPTAFYLCASSISAQLSYEQYFGPGTRLTVT.

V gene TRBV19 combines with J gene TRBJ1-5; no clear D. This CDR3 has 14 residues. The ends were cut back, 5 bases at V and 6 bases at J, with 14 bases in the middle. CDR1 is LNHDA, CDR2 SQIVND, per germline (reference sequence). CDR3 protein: CASSEGISPQPQHF. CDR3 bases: TGTGCCAGTAGTGAAGGAATCTCCCCTCAGCCCCAGCATTTT.

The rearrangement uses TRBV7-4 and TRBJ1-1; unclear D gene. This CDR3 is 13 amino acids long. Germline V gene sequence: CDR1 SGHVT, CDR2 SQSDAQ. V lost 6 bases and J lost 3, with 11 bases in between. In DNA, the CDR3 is TGTGCCAGCAGGATGGTCGGAGACACTGAAGCTTTCTTT. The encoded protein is CASRMVGDTEAFF.

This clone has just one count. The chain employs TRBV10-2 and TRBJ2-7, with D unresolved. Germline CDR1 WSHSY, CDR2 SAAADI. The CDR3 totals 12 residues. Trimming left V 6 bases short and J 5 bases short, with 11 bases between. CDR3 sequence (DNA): TGCGCCAGCAGCGGCCAGGACCACGAGCAGTACTTC. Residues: CASSGQDHEQYF.

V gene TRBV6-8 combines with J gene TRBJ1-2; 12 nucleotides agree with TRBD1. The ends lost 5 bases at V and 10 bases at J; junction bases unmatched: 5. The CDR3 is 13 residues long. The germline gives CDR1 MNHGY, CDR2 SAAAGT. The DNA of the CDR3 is TGTGCCAGCAGTGGGGGACAGGGGGCCATCTACACCTTC. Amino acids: CASSGGQGAIYTF.

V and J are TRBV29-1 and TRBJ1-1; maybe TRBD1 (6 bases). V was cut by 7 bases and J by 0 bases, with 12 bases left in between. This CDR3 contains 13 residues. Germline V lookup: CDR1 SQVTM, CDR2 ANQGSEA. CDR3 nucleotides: TGCAGCGCAAGCAGGGGCATGAACACTGAAGCTTTCTTT. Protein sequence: CSASRGMNTEAFF.

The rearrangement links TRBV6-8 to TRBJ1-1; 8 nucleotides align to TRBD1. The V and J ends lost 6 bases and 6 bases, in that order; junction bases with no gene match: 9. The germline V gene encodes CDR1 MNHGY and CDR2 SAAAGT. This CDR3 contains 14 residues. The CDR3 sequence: CASSVSDRVAEAFF. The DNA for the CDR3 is TGTGCCAGCAGCGTATCGGACAGGGTCGCTGAAGCTTTCTTT.

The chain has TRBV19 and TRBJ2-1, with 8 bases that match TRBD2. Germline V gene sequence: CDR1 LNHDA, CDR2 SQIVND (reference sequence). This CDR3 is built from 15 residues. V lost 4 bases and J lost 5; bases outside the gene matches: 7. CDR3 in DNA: TGTGCCAGTAGTACGCGGGAGGCGCAAGACAATGAGCAGTTCTTC. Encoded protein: CASSTREAQDNEQFF.

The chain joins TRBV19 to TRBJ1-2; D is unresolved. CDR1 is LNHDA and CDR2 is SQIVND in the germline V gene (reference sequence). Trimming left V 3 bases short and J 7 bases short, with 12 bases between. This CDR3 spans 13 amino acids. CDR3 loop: CASSIVGRPGYTF. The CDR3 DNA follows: TGTGCCAGTAGTATCGTCGGCAGGCCTGGCTACACCTTC.

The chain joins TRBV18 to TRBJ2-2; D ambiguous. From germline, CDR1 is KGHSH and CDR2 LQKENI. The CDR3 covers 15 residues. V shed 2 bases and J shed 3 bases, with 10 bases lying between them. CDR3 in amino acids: CASSPAVEDTGELFF. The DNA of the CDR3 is TGTGCCAGCTCACCAGCGGTTGAGGACACCGGGGAGCTGTTTTTT.

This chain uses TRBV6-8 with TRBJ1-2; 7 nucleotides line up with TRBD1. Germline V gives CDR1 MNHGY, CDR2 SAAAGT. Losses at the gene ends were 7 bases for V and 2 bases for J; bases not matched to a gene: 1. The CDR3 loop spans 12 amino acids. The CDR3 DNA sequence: TGTGCCAGCAAGACAGGGAACTATGGCTACACCTTC. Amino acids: CASKTGNYGYTF.

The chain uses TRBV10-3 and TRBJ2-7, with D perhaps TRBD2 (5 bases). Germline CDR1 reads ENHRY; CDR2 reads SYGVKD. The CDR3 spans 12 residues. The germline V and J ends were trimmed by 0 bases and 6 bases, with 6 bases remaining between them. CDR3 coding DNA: TGTGCCATCAGTGAGTCGAGGGTCGAGCAGTACTTC. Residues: CAISESRVEQYF.

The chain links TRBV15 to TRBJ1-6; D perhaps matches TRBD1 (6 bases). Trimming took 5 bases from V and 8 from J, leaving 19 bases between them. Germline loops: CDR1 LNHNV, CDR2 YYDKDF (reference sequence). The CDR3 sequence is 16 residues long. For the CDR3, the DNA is TGTGCCACCAGCCCGACGAGGGGGGGTTGGGATTCACCCCTCCACTTT. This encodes CATSPTRGGWDSPLHF.

The CDR3 bases are TGTGCCAGCTCACCACCGTTTGGCAGGGACAGGGGCTCCTACGAGCAGTACTTC. It encodes CASSPPFGRDRGSYEQYF. The rearrangement links TRBV18 to TRBJ2-7, with 10 bases matching TRBD1. Germline V gives CDR1 KGHSH, CDR2 LQKENI. The CDR3 sequence is 18 residues long. V lost 0 bases, J lost 0 bases, and 8 bases stayed unmatched.

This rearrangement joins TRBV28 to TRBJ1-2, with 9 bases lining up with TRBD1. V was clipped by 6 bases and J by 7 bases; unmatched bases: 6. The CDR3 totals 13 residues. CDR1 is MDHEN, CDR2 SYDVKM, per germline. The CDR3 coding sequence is TGTGCCAGCAGCTCACAGGGGGCAATTGGCTACACCTTC. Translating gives CASSSQGAIGYTF.